This TCR beta chain stems from a study of technical replicates of blood from four donors. Generated by immunoSEQ multiplex PCR, the TCRdb table keeps only in-frame clones and is missing some. The repertoire has 83,000 or so clones, about 92% of them found once; the top ten carry 0.25%. The CDR3 has 13 amino acids. Trimming stripped 3 bases from V and 4 bases from J, with 8 bases between. The germline gives CDR1 MNHEY, CDR2 SVGAGI. V and J are TRBV6-5 and TRBJ2-3; the D gene is possibly TRBD2 (5 bases). The receptor's source is a human donor in good health. Sequences were obtained from T cells isolated from PBMCs. CDR3 bases: TGTGCCAGCAGTTATCGGGGATCAGATACGCAGTATTTT. This encodes CASSYRGSDTQYF.